This T cell receptor beta chain was identified in a study of blood T cell repertoires in COVID-19. In the study overall: The United States, Italy and Spain supplied acute and convalescent COVID-19 samples.

V was trimmed by 8 bases and J by 2 bases, leaving 7 bases between them. This CDR3 comprises 13 residues. Germline CDR1 and CDR2: SGHTA and FQGNSA. Each recovered donor of Cohort 3 presented with two negative PCRs, clearance, or symptom resolution. Methods used by the authors: Nucleated cell number was recorded as an estimate derived from reference gene primer amplification. Here immunoSEQ multiplex PCR was the method, and the copy in TCRdb shows in-frame clones only, minus some. V, J and clone size derive from that table, while D and trimming were established from the DNA sequence. The table records 250,000 or so clones, approximately 90% of them present only once.

The sequence came from a man in his thirties or forties who had recovered from COVID-19. The V call is TRBV7-2, the J call TRBJ2-6; D gene uncertain. The sequenced material came from PBMCs or T cells enriched from blood (not recorded which). The CDR3 reads CASVLAGANVLTF. The CDR3 DNA follows: TGTGCCAGCGTGCTAGCTGGGGCCAACGTCCTGACTTTC.